Below are 16 T cell receptor beta chains sequenced from a single sample in a study of blood T cell repertoires in COVID-19. Data came from immunoSEQ multiplex PCR; TCRdb stores just in-frame clones and leaves some out. The sample gives about 250,000 clones, approximately 84% of which show up once; 1.5% to 2% is in the top ten. The sample comprised PBMCs or T cells enriched from blood (not recorded which). Receptor source: a middle-aged man who had recovered from COVID-19.

This clone appeared a few times. The chain couples TRBV28 to TRBJ2-7; D ambiguous. This CDR3 is built from 11 residues. CDR1 is MDHEN, CDR2 SYDVKM, per germline. V was shortened by 4 bases and J by 7 bases, with 8 bases between the two germline ends. The CDR3 here is CASSSSGEQYF. CDR3 sequence (DNA): TGTGCCAGCAGTTCCAGTGGTGAGCAGTACTTC.

Concerning this clone itself: Other DNA sequences of this sample code for an identical CDR3. The rearrangement joins TRBV7-9 to TRBJ1-1; 7 nucleotides align to TRBD1. The CDR3 is 13 residues long. The germline V gene has CDR1 SEHNR and CDR2 FQNEAQ (reference sequence). With 3 bases clipped from V and 3 bases from J, the junction kept 1 base outside the gene matches. CDR3 loop: CASSFDRDTEAFF. DNA for the CDR3: TGTGCCAGCAGCTTTGACAGGGACACTGAAGCTTTCTTT.

A word on this clone: Within the sample, other DNA sequences also encode this same CDR3. The chain carries TRBV12-3 or TRBV12-4 and TRBJ2-7; no clear D gene. The CDR3 runs to 11 residues. The V and J ends lost 6 bases and 2 bases respectively, with 5 bases between them. The DNA of the CDR3 is TGTGCCAGCAGCTCCCCCTACGAGCAGTACTTC. Its protein product is CASSSPYEQYF.

The V gene is TRBV5-1, the J gene TRBJ2-3; 10 bases map to TRBD2. This CDR3 comprises 17 residues. The germline V gene encodes CDR1 SGHRS and CDR2 YFSETQ. V lost 0 bases and J lost 4; bases outside the gene matches: 8. The CDR3 here is CASSLVRLAGVADTQYF. For the CDR3, the DNA is TGCGCCAGCAGCTTGGTACGTCTAGCGGGAGTGGCAGATACGCAGTATTTT.

The chain uses TRBV19 and TRBJ2-3; 8 nucleotides agree with TRBD1. V lost 7 bases, J lost 0 bases, and 6 bases stayed unmatched. Germline V gene data show CDR1 as LNHDA and CDR2 as SQIVND (reference sequence). CDR3 size: 15 residues. CDR3 coding DNA: TGTGCCAGTAAGCAGGGGGCATGGAGCACAGATACGCAGTATTTT. Its translation: CASKQGAWSTDTQYF.

This chain uses TRBV7-9 with TRBJ2-5; possibly TRBD1 for D (5 bases). CDR1 is SEHNR and CDR2 is FQNEAQ in the germline V gene (reference sequence). V shed 5 bases and J shed 1 base, with 11 bases lying between them. The CDR3 has 14 amino acids. The CDR3, as DNA: TGTGCCAGCAGCCTTGGACACCTCCAAGAGACCCAGTACTTC. Translated, it gives CASSLGHLQETQYF.

The DNA of the CDR3 is TGTGCCAGCCATGGAGGGGGCCACGAGCAGTACTTC. This codes for CASHGGGHEQYF. V gene TRBV19 combines with J gene TRBJ2-7, with D possibly TRBD1 on 7 matching bases. Trimming removed 9 bases at V and 5 bases at J, with 14 bases between. The CDR3 spans 12 residues. Germline CDR1 and CDR2: LNHDA and SQIVND (reference sequence).

The chain is built from TRBV7-2 and TRBJ1-5; D is ambiguous. The CDR3 extends over 14 amino acids. Germline V gene lookup returns CDR1 SGHTA and CDR2 FQGNSA. Trimming took off 1 base at V and 7 bases at J, with 11 bases between the two ends. In DNA form, the CDR3 reads TGTGCCAGCAGCTTAGTTCCCCTAGGACAGCCCCAGCATTTT. Protein: CASSLVPLGQPQHF. Full variable domain (outside the CDR3, taken from reference TRBV7-2 and TRBJ1-5): GAGVSQSPSNKVTEKGKDVELRCDPISGHTALYWYRQSLGQGLEFLIYFQGNSAPDKSGLPSDRFSAERTGGSVSTLTIQRTQQEDSAVYLCASSLVPLGQPQHFGDGTRLSIL.

V is TRBV19 and J is TRBJ1-5, with D unresolved. Trimming pared 5 bases from V and 8 bases from J, leaving 16 bases between. CDR1 is LNHDA, CDR2 SQIVND, per germline (reference sequence). The CDR3 is made up of 14 amino acids. The CDR3, as DNA: TGTGCCAGTAGTGTCATTGGCAGTCCCGAGCCCCAGCATTTT. Residues: CASSVIGSPEPQHF. Drawing the rest from reference TRBV19 and TRBJ1-5, the complete variable domain is DGGITQSPKYLFRKEGQNVTLSCEQNLNHDAMYWYRQDPGQGLRLIYYSQIVNDFQKGDIAEGYSVSREKKESFPLTVTSAQKNPTAFYLCASSVIGSPEPQHFGDGTRLSIL.

V gene TRBV7-9 combines with J gene TRBJ1-6; 8 nucleotides agree with TRBD1. The ends lost 1 base at V and 6 bases at J; junction bases unmatched: 5. The CDR3 runs to 16 residues. Germline V gene data show CDR1 as SEHNR and CDR2 as FQNEAQ (reference sequence). CDR3 sequence reads: CASSLVGQEINSPLHF. The CDR3 DNA is TGTGCCAGCAGCTTAGTGGGACAGGAGATTAATTCACCCCTCCACTTT.

To note about this clone: The DNA is omitted, as the CDR3 cannot be located on it reliably, and the CDR3 follows TCRdb's listing. The chain links TRBV18 to TRBJ2-2; the DNA was not compared with TRBD2, the D call given in the table. Germline CDR1 is KGHSH and CDR2 is LQKENI. Termini included, the CDR3 measures 15 amino acids. The CDR3 sequence is CASSPRSLRAGELFF.

The chain recombines TRBV11-2 with TRBJ2-2; no definite D call. The germline V gene encodes CDR1 SGHAT and CDR2 FQNNGV. V was pared by 7 bases and J by 2 bases, with 11 bases between. This CDR3 comprises 14 residues. The CDR3 reads CASTMAPNTGELFF. CDR3 nucleotide sequence: TGTGCCAGCACCATGGCCCCAAACACCGGGGAGCTGTTTTTT.

This clone came up once. This chain links TRBV4-2 with TRBJ2-7; possible D gene TRBD2, 6 bases. The CDR3 spans 17 residues. CDR1 and CDR2 (germline): LGHNA, YNFKEQ. The V gene lost 1 base and the J gene lost 1 base, with 17 bases spanning the gap. CDR3 bases: TGTGCCAGCAGCCAAGTACTAGCAGGACTCAAATCCTACGAGCAGTACTTC. Translated, it gives CASSQVLAGLKSYEQYF.

The chain employs TRBV11-3 and TRBJ2-5, with 7 bases fitting TRBD1. CDR1 is SGHNT, CDR2 YENEEA, per germline. The CDR3 runs 14 residues. Trimming cost V 4 bases and J 0 bases; bases outside gene matches: 2. CDR3: CASSSGQDQETQYF. The CDR3 nucleotides read TGTGCCAGCAGCTCCGGACAGGACCAAGAGACCCAGTACTTC.

The J gene is TRBJ1-6, the V gene TRBV2, with 7 positions matching TRBD1. J was trimmed by 11 bases and V by 3 bases; bases with no gene match: 10. Germline CDR1 and CDR2: SNHLY and FYNNEI. The CDR3 runs 15 residues. The CDR3 sequence is CASSEAGGRWTPLHF. The DNA of the CDR3 is TGTGCCAGCAGTGAGGCAGGGGGGAGGTGGACACCCCTCCACTTT.

This clone was seen more than once but under ten times. The gene calls are TRBV12-5 and TRBJ1-3; D remains unclear. The germline V gene has CDR1 LGHNT and CDR2 FRNRAP. This CDR3 contains 14 residues. V was clipped by 5 bases and J by 0 bases, with 8 bases between them. The CDR3 here is CASGHGGSGNTIYF. CDR3 nucleotides: TGTGCTAGTGGTCACGGAGGCTCTGGAAACACCATATATTTT.